This T cell receptor beta chain was found in a study of T cell clonality in common variable immunodeficiency. The germline V gene encodes CDR1 SQVTM and CDR2 ANQGSEA. V lost 7 bases and J lost 7, with 10 bases in between. The CDR3 totals 10 residues. This clone was counted ten times or more. The CDR3 end is not reached by the read, which stops 3 residues before it; the germline J gene fills it in. The table came from immunoSEQ multiplex PCR; TCRdb's copy has only in-frame clones and leaves some out. This sample carries about 35,000 clones, none of them present only once. Sequencing input: peripheral blood mononuclear cells. The chain recombines TRBV29-1 with TRBJ1-2; the D is unclear. The receptor was derived from a person aged 18-69 years in good health. The part of the CDR3 DNA that was read is TGCAGCGCCGATGAGGCTGGC. Translating gives CSADEAG. The CDR3, in full, reads CSADEAGYTF.